This TCR beta chain was observed in a study of T cell responses to AZD1222 COVID-19 vaccine. Assay: immunoSEQ multiplex PCR; the TCRdb copy retains only in-frame clones and omits some. The sample lists about 130,000 clones, roughly nine tenths occurring once. Germline assignment: CDR1 SGHRS and CDR2 YFSETQ. This CDR3 is built from 13 residues. V lost 5 bases and J 0 bases, leaving 8 bases between the germline ends. The sample in question was peripheral blood, obtained on day 0 of AZD1222 vaccination. The chain combines TRBV5-1 with TRBJ1-1, with D uncertain. This sequence was found in an adult in good health. The CDR3 DNA sequence: TGCGCCAGCAGAGAGATCATGAACACTGAAGCTTTCTTT. The encoded protein is CASREIMNTEAFF.